Following are 8 T cell receptor beta chains from one sample sequenced in a study of cytomegalovirus exposure and HLA in healthy donors. A multiplex PCR was run with 60 Vbeta primers and 13 Jbeta primers. Libraries were prepared by immunoSEQ multiplex PCR; TCRdb keeps only in-frame clonotypes and omits some of them. This sample yields roughly 130,000 clones, of which about 80% are seen a single time; approximately 1.8% belongs to the top ten. Sequencing was done on a sample of PBMCs. Source of these receptors: a woman aged 50 to 60 in good health and CMV-seronegative.

The rearrangement joins TRBV5-1 to TRBJ1-4; no firm D call. In germline, CDR1 is SGHRS, CDR2 YFSETQ. This CDR3 contains 16 residues. V was clipped by 5 bases and J by 0 bases, with 14 bases between them. This CDR3 reads CASSYREFATNEKLFF. The CDR3 coding sequence is TGCGCCAGCAGTTACCGGGAATTCGCAACTAATGAAAAACTGTTTTTT.

This rearrangement joins TRBV16 to TRBJ2-3; 11 nucleotides match TRBD1. Germline CDR1 and CDR2: KGHSY and FQNENV. The CDR3 consists of 16 residues. The ends lost 2 bases at V and 2 bases at J; junction bases unmatched: 3. The CDR3 spells CASSQRTGGYTDTQYF. The CDR3 coding sequence is TGTGCCAGCAGCCAAAGGACAGGGGGCTACACAGATACGCAGTATTTT.

This chain joins TRBV13 and TRBJ2-7, with 13 nucleotides matching TRBD2. The CDR3 extends over 13 amino acids. Germline V CDR1 and CDR2: PRHDT, FYEKMQ (reference sequence). The CDR3 protein is CASFGWTSGSSRV. The CDR3 nucleotides read TGTGCCAGCTTTGGTTGGACTAGCGGGAGTTCAAGGGTC.

V usage is TRBV5-4 and J usage is TRBJ2-1, with 11 bases fitting TRBD2. Germline lookup yields CDR1 SGHNT and CDR2 YYREEE (reference sequence). Germline trimming cut 6 bases from V and 12 bases from J; bases unmatched to any gene: 14. This CDR3 has 15 amino acids. The CDR3 nucleotides read TGTGCCAGCACTGAAGAGGCTAGCGGGAGGAAGGGGCAGTTCTTC. Its translation: CASTEEASGRKGQFF.

In this sample, this clone turned up a few times. The chain joins TRBV7-3 to TRBJ2-2, with 12 bases identical to TRBD1. After removal of 6 bases from V and 8 bases from J, the junction contained 13 bases not matched to a gene. The CDR3 contains 17 residues. Germline loops: CDR1 SGHTA, CDR2 FQGTGA. CDR3 loop: CASSRRLRGQGAGELFF. CDR3 in DNA: TGTGCCAGCAGTCGCCGCCTCCGGGGACAGGGGGCTGGGGAGCTGTTTTTT. Combining the CDR3 with reference TRBV7-3 and TRBJ2-2 gives the whole variable domain GAGVSQTPSNKVTEKGKYVELRCDPISGHTALYWYRQSLGQGPEFLIYFQGTGAADDSGLPNDRFFAVRPEGSVSTLKIQRTERGDSAVYLCASSRRLRGQGAGELFFGEGSRLTVL.

The gene calls are TRBV7-9 and TRBJ1-1; 11 bases match TRBD1. The CDR3 runs to 18 residues. Trimming at V came to 0 bases and at J to 1 base, leaving 7 bases not matched to a gene. CDR1 SEHNR and CDR2 FQNEAQ come from the germline V gene (reference sequence). CDR3 amino acids: CASSLAMGGTGGNTEAFF. Written as DNA, the CDR3 is TGTGCCAGCAGCTTAGCAATGGGGGGGACAGGGGGGAACACTGAAGCTTTCTTT.

In this sample, this clone turned up once. J is TRBJ2-3 and V is TRBV25-1, with a possible D match to TRBD1 (5 bases). Trimming left V 5 bases short and J 2 bases short, with 8 bases between. In germline, CDR1 is MGHDK, CDR2 SYGVNS. The length of the CDR3 is 13 residues. CDR3 nucleotide sequence: TGTGCCAGCAGTTCGGACAACACAGATACGCAGTATTTT. Translating gives CASSSDNTDTQYF.

The genes are TRBV6-6 and TRBJ1-3; D is possibly TRBD1 (6 bases). Germline-derived CDR1 and CDR2 are MNHNY and SVGAGI (reference sequence). V lost 8 bases to trimming and J lost 2 bases, with 13 bases between them. CDR3 length equals 14 residues. The CDR3 loop is CASSYGTTGNTIYF. CDR3 DNA sequence: TGTGCCAGCTCATATGGGACAACTGGAAACACCATATATTTT.